The rows below give T cell receptor beta chains drawn from one sample of a study of blood T cell repertoires in COVID-19. Clones were sequenced by immunoSEQ multiplex PCR, and TCRdb holds only the in-frame ones, with some missing. Among approximately 180,000 clones listed, approximately 83% were seen once. Sequences were obtained from peripheral blood. The receptor source for this set is a man aged 55-75 years with acute or convalescent COVID-19. The CDR3 runs from the conserved cysteine through the conserved F or W. The D gene is left open where the match is weak. Expanded clones are given a class, and other clones once, few, many or no size at all.

j_call	clone_size	v_call	d_call	cdr3_nt	cdr3_aa
TRBJ1-4	NA	TRBV3-1/TRBV3-2	NA	TGTGCCAGCAGCCAGGGTCTTGGCAGCGTAAATGAAAAACTGTTTTTT	CASSQGLGSVNEKLFF
TRBJ2-2	NA	TRBV7-9	NA	TGTGCCAGCAGACGGACAGATGGGGCGTTGTTTTTT	CASRRTDGALFF
TRBJ2-7	NA	TRBV14	TRBD2	TGTGCCAGCAGCCCAATAACTAGCGCCCTTTACGAGCAGTACTTC	CASSPITSALYEQYF
TRBJ2-7	NA	TRBV9	TRBD1	TGTGCCAGCTGGACAGGGTCTCACGAGCAGTACTTC	CASWTGSHEQYF
TRBJ2-7	NA	TRBV28	TRBD2	TGTGCCAGCAGTTTAGGTAGCGGGGCGGGCGAGCAGTACTTC	CASSLGSGAGEQYF
TRBJ2-3	NA	TRBV7-9	NA	TGTGCCGGGTCGGAGGCGGTCCCTTACACAGATACGCAGTATTTT	CAGSEAVPYTDTQYF
TRBJ2-2	once	TRBV19	TRBD2	TGTGCCAGTAAAAAGACTAGCGGGAGCACCGGGGAGCTGTTTTTT	CASKKTSGSTGELFF
TRBJ2-3	NA	TRBV27	TRBD2	TGTGCCAGCAGCAATGCCCTGGGACTAGCGGGAAGAATAAGTAGCACAGATACGCAGTATTTT	CASSNALGLAGRISSTDTQYF
TRBJ1-2	NA	TRBV28	NA	TGTGCCAGCACTCGGGGCTATGGCTACACCTTC	CASTRGYGYTF
TRBJ2-7	NA	TRBV27	TRBD2	TGTGCCAGCAGTTCGGGACTAGCGGGAGCGGATGAGCAGTACTTC	CASSSGLAGADEQYF
TRBJ2-3	NA	TRBV5-1	NA	TGCGCCAGCAGCGCCCGACTCGCCGGAGGTACAGATACGCAGTATTTT	CASSARLAGGTDTQYF
TRBJ1-1	NA	TRBV6-5	TRBD1	TGTGCCAGCAAATTGGGAACAGGGGTAACTGAAGCTTTCTTT	CASKLGTGVTEAFF
TRBJ1-1	once	TRBV27	NA	TGTGCCAGCAGTTTAGGCGGCGGCACTGAAGCTTTCTTT	CASSLGGGTEAFF
TRBJ2-2	NA	TRBV5-1	TRBD1	TGCGCCAGCAGCTTGGACGGACAGGGGGCCGGCGGGGAGCTGTTTTTT	CASSLDGQGAGGELFF
TRBJ2-2	NA	TRBV7-2	TRBD2	TGTGCCAGCAGCCCCCTCGGGGTAGCGGGTGGGGAGCTGTTTTTT	CASSPLGVAGGELFF
TRBJ2-1	NA	TRBV27	NA	TGTGCCAGCAGTTCACGTGTAGTAGGGGGGGTGAATGAGCAGTTCTTC	CASSSRVVGGVNEQFF
TRBJ2-7	NA	TRBV6-5	TRBD2	TGTGCCAGCAGTTACACGGGACTAGCGGGCTCCTACGAGCAGTACTTC	CASSYTGLAGSYEQYF
TRBJ2-6	NA	TRBV27	TRBD1	TGTGCCAGCAGTCCCCTGACAGGGCCCAGGGCCAACGTCCTGACTTTC	CASSPLTGPRANVLTF
TRBJ2-2	NA	TRBV5-6	TRBD2	TGTGCCAGCAGCCTGGGACTAGCGGGAACCGGGGAGCTGTTTTTT	CASSLGLAGTGELFF
TRBJ1-6	NA	TRBV18	TRBD1	TGTGCCAGCTCACCTACTCGGACAGGTGAGGGTTCACCCCTCCACTTT	CASSPTRTGEGSPLHF
TRBJ1-2	NA	TRBV6-6	NA	TGTGCCAGCAGTCCATACAGGTCTAGTGGAGACTATGGCTACACCTTC	CASSPYRSSGDYGYTF
TRBJ2-1	NA	TRBV6-5	TRBD2	TGTGCCAGCAGTTTGTATAGCGGGGGACGGGATGAGCAGTTCTTC	CASSLYSGGRDEQFF
TRBJ1-1	once	TRBV7-2	TRBD1	TGTGCCAGCAGCCGGGGCCCGGGACAGGGCGCGGAAGCTTTCTTT	CASSRGPGQGAEAFF
TRBJ2-1	once	TRBV7-2	TRBD2	TGTGCCAGCACGACTAGCGGGGCCTACAATGAGCAGTTCTTC	CASTTSGAYNEQFF
TRBJ2-1	NA	TRBV24-1	TRBD1	TGTGCCACCAGGGCCGGGACAGGGGGTGATGAGCAGTTCTTC	CATRAGTGGDEQFF
TRBJ2-7	NA	TRBV5-1	TRBD2	TGCGCCAGCAGCTTCGCGAGTAGCGGGGGGACCTACGAGCAGTACTTC	CASSFASSGGTYEQYF
TRBJ2-2	once	TRBV28	NA	TGTGCCAGCAGTCCAATCATGGAGGTCACCGGGGAGCTGTTTTTT	CASSPIMEVTGELFF
TRBJ1-5	NA	TRBV19	TRBD1	TGTGCCAGTAGTATAGCGCCCGACAGGGCAGGTCAGCCCCAGCATTTT	CASSIAPDRAGQPQHF
TRBJ2-2	NA	TRBV9	NA	TGTGCCAGCAGCGTAGAAGTGCTCGCGTCCGGGGAGCTGTTTTTT	CASSVEVLASGELFF
TRBJ2-1	NA	TRBV6-5	NA	TGTGCCAGCCAGTATCCGGGTAACAATGAGCAGTTCTTC	CASQYPGNNEQFF
TRBJ1-1	NA	TRBV19	TRBD1	TGTGCCAGTAGGCCCGGGACAGTCAGGACTGAAGCTTTCTTT	CASRPGTVRTEAFF
TRBJ2-2	NA	TRBV10-3	NA	TGTGCCATCAGTGAGTCAAGGGGGACGAACACCGGGGAGCTGTTTTTT	CAISESRGTNTGELFF
TRBJ2-5	NA	TRBV12-3/TRBV12-4	NA	TGTGCCAGCAGGCGTTCAGAGACCCAGTACTTC	CASRRSETQYF
TRBJ1-3	NA	TRBV21-1	NA	TGTGCCAGCAGCAAAGAAGGGGACTTCAGCGGAAACACCATATATTTT	CASSKEGDFSGNTIYF
TRBJ2-7	NA	TRBV7-2	TRBD2	TGTGCCACGGGACTAGCGGGGTTCTACGAGCAGTACTTC	CATGLAGFYEQYF
TRBJ2-2	NA	TRBV5-1	TRBD1	TGCGCCAGCAGCTCGGGACAGGGGGACACCGGGGAGCTGTTTTTT	CASSSGQGDTGELFF
TRBJ2-5	NA	TRBV14	NA	TGTGCCAGCAGCCAAGTGCCGGGCAGGGCTGAGACCCAGTACTTC	CASSQVPGRAETQYF
TRBJ1-2	NA	TRBV7-8	NA	TGTGCCAGCAGCGTACAGGAGACCTATGGCTACACCTTC	CASSVQETYGYTF
TRBJ2-3	NA	TRBV7-9	TRBD2	TGTGCCGCGGGGGAAACAGATACGCAGTATTTT	CAAGETDTQYF
TRBJ2-2	NA	TRBV6-5	NA	TGTGCCAGCAATCAGGGAACCGGGGAGCTGTTTTTT	CASNQGTGELFF
TRBJ2-5	NA	TRBV7-7	TRBD1	TGTGCTAGCAGCCCGGGAGACAGGGGGAAAGAGACCCAGTACTTC	CASSPGDRGKETQYF
TRBJ2-7	NA	TRBV6-5	NA	TGTGCCAGCACCCGCGGAGGCCACACCTACGAGCAGTACTTC	CASTRGGHTYEQYF
TRBJ2-7	NA	TRBV2	NA	TGTGCCAGCAGTGAAGTAGGCCAGGGGGGCGAGCAGTACTTC	CASSEVGQGGEQYF
TRBJ1-1	NA	TRBV5-1	NA	TGCGCCAGCAGCTTGGGGACTGAACAGGGATTGGCTTTCTTT	CASSLGTEQGLAFF
TRBJ2-1	NA	TRBV5-6	NA	TGTGCCAGCAGCGTACAGGGCAATGAGCAGTTCTTC	CASSVQGNEQFF
TRBJ2-2	few	TRBV5-1	TRBD2	TGCGCCAGCAGCACCAGTAGCGGGCCAGTCACCGGGGAGCTGTTTTTT	CASSTSSGPVTGELFF
TRBJ2-1	NA	TRBV10-3	TRBD2	TGTGCCACCACCGGGACTAGCGGGAGGAATAATGAGCAGTTCTTC	CATTGTSGRNNEQFF
TRBJ2-1	few	TRBV6-6	NA	TGTGCCAGCAGACCCCTAGCAGGCCCCTACAATGAGCAGTTCTTC	CASRPLAGPYNEQFF
TRBJ2-7	NA	TRBV18	TRBD2	TGTGCCAGCTCACCAGAAACTAGCGTGGCCTACGAGCAGTACTTC	CASSPETSVAYEQYF
TRBJ2-7	NA	TRBV28	NA	TGTGCCAGCAGTTTATCCGCACAGGAGGGCGAGCAGTACTTC	CASSLSAQEGEQYF
TRBJ2-2	NA	TRBV5-4	TRBD2	TGTGCCAGCAGCCCTGGAGCGGGGTCGAACACCGGGGAGCTGTTTTTT	CASSPGAGSNTGELFF
TRBJ1-2	NA	TRBV6-5	NA	TGTGCCAGCAGTTTGGGGGGTCGGGGCTACACCTTC	CASSLGGRGYTF
TRBJ1-2	NA	TRBV9	NA	TGTGCCAGCAGCGTGGCGGGCCGTTATGGCTACACCTTC	CASSVAGRYGYTF
TRBJ1-2	NA	TRBV5-1	NA	TGCGCCAGCAGCCTTTCCCCAGGCAGGGCTAACTATGGCTACACCTTC	CASSLSPGRANYGYTF
TRBJ2-3	NA	TRBV7-2	TRBD2	TGTGCCAGCAAGAAAGCTAGCGGGAGTGGAGATACGCAGTATTTT	CASKKASGSGDTQYF